Listed below are T cell receptor beta chains from one sample, sequenced in a study of PD-1 blockade in classical Hodgkin lymphoma. Measured with immunoSEQ multiplex PCR; TCRdb has only the in-frame clones, and not every one. The sample holds 46,000 or so clones, roughly 78% seen once. The source material was peripheral blood mononuclear cells (PBMCs), sampled before the fourth cycle of nivolumab. Receptors originate from a human donor with classical Hodgkin lymphoma. Each CDR3 is given with its conserved first and last residue. D genes are given only for firm matches. Rows may omit the clone size; those that give it use once, few, many or a size class.

V: TRBV2; D: TRBD2; J: TRBJ2-3; size: -; CDR3: CASSRDYTDTQYF; DNA: TGTGCCAGCAGCCGGGACTACACAGATACGCAGTATTTT
V: TRBV27; D: -; J: TRBJ2-7; size: -; CDR3: CASSRRGPPYEQYF; DNA: TGTGCCAGCAGCCGCAGGGGTCCCCCCTACGAGCAGTACTTC
V: TRBV11-3; D: -; J: TRBJ1-2; size: once; CDR3: CASSLASNYGYTF; DNA: TGTGCCAGCAGCTTAGCCAGTAATTATGGCTACACCTTC
V: TRBV6-5; D: -; J: TRBJ1-6; size: -; CDR3: CASRAYNSPLHF; DNA: TGTGCCAGCAGAGCCTATAATTCACCCCTCCACTTT
V: TRBV29-1; D: -; J: TRBJ2-6; size: -; CDR3: CSVDTGAGANVLTF; DNA: TGCAGCGTTGATACGGGGGCTGGGGCCAACGTCCTGACTTTC
V: TRBV18; D: TRBD2; J: TRBJ2-1; size: -; CDR3: CASSPPMSSGGPINEQFF; DNA: TGTGCCAGCTCACCCCCCATGAGTAGCGGGGGGCCCATCAATGAGCAGTTCTTC
V: TRBV9; D: TRBD1; J: TRBJ1-5; size: -; CDR3: CASSLQGDQPQHF; DNA: TGTGCCAGCAGCCTTCAGGGGGATCAGCCCCAGCATTTT
V: TRBV2; D: -; J: TRBJ1-5; size: -; CDR3: CASSLRSQYQGPQHF; DNA: TGTGCCAGCAGTCTTCGGTCCCAATATCAGGGGCCCCAGCATTTT
V: TRBV7-2; D: -; J: TRBJ2-5; size: -; CDR3: CASSLVWKTQYF; DNA: TGTGCCAGCAGCTTAGTTTGGAAGACCCAGTACTTC
V: TRBV19; D: -; J: TRBJ1-1; size: once; CDR3: CASSSMNTEAFF; DNA: TGTGCCAGTAGTTCAATGAACACTGAAGCTTTCTTT
V: TRBV7-9; D: -; J: TRBJ1-2; size: -; CDR3: CASSEYYGYTF; DNA: TGTGCCAGCTCAGAATACTATGGCTACACCTTC
V: TRBV18; D: -; J: TRBJ2-7; size: -; CDR3: CASSPPNSYEQYF; DNA: TGTGCCAGCTCACCACCGAACTCCTACGAGCAGTACTTC
V: TRBV6-1; D: -; J: TRBJ1-5; size: -; CDR3: CASSDMVGQPQHF; DNA: TGTGCCAGCAGTGATATGGTGGGGCAGCCCCAGCATTTT
V: TRBV5-1; D: -; J: TRBJ1-4; size: few; CDR3: CASSRRGDANEKLFF; DNA: TGCGCCAGCAGCCGGAGGGGGGACGCTAATGAAAAACTGTTTTTT
V: TRBV15; D: -; J: TRBJ1-1; size: -; CDR3: CATSRDAWGREAFF; DNA: TGTGCCACCAGCAGAGATGCGTGGGGCCGTGAAGCTTTCTTT
V: TRBV7-9; D: -; J: TRBJ1-1; size: -; CDR3: CASSSESNTEAFF; DNA: TGTGCCAGCAGCTCGGAATCGAACACTGAAGCTTTCTTT
V: TRBV6-5; D: -; J: TRBJ2-3; size: few; CDR3: CASSYSATSSTDTQYF; DNA: TGTGCCAGCAGTTACTCGGCTACCTCTAGCACAGATACGCAGTATTTT
V: TRBV19; D: -; J: TRBJ1-1; size: -; CDR3: CASSIQGTMNTEAFF; DNA: TGTGCCAGTAGTATTCAGGGAACCATGAACACTGAAGCTTTCTTT
V: TRBV27; D: TRBD1; J: TRBJ2-7; size: -; CDR3: CASSGQGAYEQYF; DNA: TGTGCCAGCAGTGGACAGGGGGCCTACGAGCAGTACTTC
V: TRBV9; D: -; J: TRBJ2-3; size: -; CDR3: CASSPPDPWAPDTQYF; DNA: TGTGCCAGCAGCCCCCCAGACCCTTGGGCCCCGGATACGCAGTATTTT
V: TRBV30; D: -; J: TRBJ1-1; size: -; CDR3: CAWTLNTRGSGTEAFF; DNA: TGTGCCTGGACCCTAAACACGAGGGGGTCGGGCACTGAAGCTTTCTTT
V: TRBV7-9; D: -; J: TRBJ1-1; size: -; CDR3: CASTVLETEAFF; DNA: TGTGCCAGCACCGTACTGGAGACTGAAGCTTTCTTT
V: TRBV2; D: -; J: TRBJ1-5; size: -; CDR3: CASTRGGSPNQPQHF; DNA: TGTGCCAGCACCCGGGGGGGCAGTCCCAATCAGCCCCAGCATTTT
V: TRBV6-5; D: TRBD2; J: TRBJ2-3; size: -; CDR3: CASRRGGSTDTQYF; DNA: TGTGCCAGCCGGCGGGGGGGAAGCACAGATACGCAGTATTTT
V: TRBV5-8; D: -; J: TRBJ1-1; size: -; CDR3: CASSSAARDKAFF; DNA: TGTGCCAGCAGCTCGGCGGCCCGGGACAAAGCTTTCTTT